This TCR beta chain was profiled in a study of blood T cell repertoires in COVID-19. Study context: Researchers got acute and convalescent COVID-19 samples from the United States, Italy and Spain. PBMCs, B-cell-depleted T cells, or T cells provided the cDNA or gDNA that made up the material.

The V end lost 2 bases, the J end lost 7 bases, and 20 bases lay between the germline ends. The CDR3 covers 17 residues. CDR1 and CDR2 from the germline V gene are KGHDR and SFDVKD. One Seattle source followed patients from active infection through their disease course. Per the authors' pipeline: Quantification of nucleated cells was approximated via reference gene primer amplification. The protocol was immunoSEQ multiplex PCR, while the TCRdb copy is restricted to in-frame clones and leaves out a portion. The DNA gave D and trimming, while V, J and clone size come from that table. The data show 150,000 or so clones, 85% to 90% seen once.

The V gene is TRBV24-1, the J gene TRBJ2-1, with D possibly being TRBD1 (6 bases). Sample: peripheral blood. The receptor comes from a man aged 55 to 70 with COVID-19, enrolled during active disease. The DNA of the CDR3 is TGTGCCACCAGTGATTCCTACGACAGGTCTTGGGGTAATGAGCAGTTCTTC. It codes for CATSDSYDRSWGNEQFF.